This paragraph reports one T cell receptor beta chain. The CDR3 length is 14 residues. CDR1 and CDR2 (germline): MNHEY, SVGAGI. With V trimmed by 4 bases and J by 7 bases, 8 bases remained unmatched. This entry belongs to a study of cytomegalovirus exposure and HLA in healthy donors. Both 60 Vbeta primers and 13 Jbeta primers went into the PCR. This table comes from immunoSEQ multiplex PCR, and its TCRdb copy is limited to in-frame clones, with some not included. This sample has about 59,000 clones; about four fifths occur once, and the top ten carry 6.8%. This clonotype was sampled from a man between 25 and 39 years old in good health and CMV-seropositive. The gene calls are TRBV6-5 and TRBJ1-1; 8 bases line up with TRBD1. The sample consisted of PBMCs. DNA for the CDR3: TGTGCCAGCAGTTTCCGAACAGGGGGGAATGAAGCTTTCTTT. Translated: CASSFRTGGNEAFF.